The TCR beta chain under discussion was sequenced for a study of beta chain features in type 1 diabetes. Study background: There were around 110 million sorted cells examined across all samples.

What was sequenced were expressed TCRB transcripts, since all of the isolated RNA had been reverse transcribed. Profiled with immunoSEQ multiplex PCR; TCRdb holds only in-frame clones, not every one. This table holds 400,000 to 500,000 clones, approximately 15% found once. CD4+ cells of the naive, central memory, regulatory and stem cell-like memory types were sorted via CD45RO/CCR7/CD25/CD127/CD95/CD27. Points from the study as a whole: Shorter TCRB CDR3s, moderately but significantly so, marked every one of the four CD4+ subsets in Type 1 diabetes patients. Diminished insertions and augmented deletions at VDJ junctions characterized type 1 diabetes patients.

This clone was picked up many times. The antigen is undetermined. The CDR3 totals 15 residues. Germline CDR1 and CDR2: LGHNA and YNFKEQ. V gave up 0 bases and J gave up 2 bases, with 10 bases separating them. The clonotype was recovered from a man aged 30 to 39 in good health. The gene calls are TRBV4-2 and TRBJ2-5, with D perhaps assigned TRBD1 or TRBD2 (6 bases each). The sample was naive CD4+ T cells from blood. The CDR3 DNA reads as TGTGCCAGCAGCCAAGAAGGGGGGCCGCAAGAGACCCAGTACTTC. It yields the protein CASSQEGGPQETQYF.